The entry that follows covers one TCR beta chain sequence. The PCR contained 60 Vbeta and 13 Jbeta primers. Some clones are missing from TCRdb's copy, which holds only in-frame ones; the method was immunoSEQ multiplex PCR. The table lists over 150,000 clones, roughly 80% of them singletons, with 13% in the top ten. This sample stems from a study of cytomegalovirus exposure and HLA in healthy donors. V dropped 4 bases and J dropped 6 bases, with 11 bases sitting between them. The CDR3 contains 12 residues. Germline V gene lookup returns CDR1 SGHRS and CDR2 YFSETQ. The clonotype comes from a woman aged 45-65 years in good health and CMV-seronegative. The source material was PBMCs. The rearrangement uses TRBV5-1 and TRBJ2-7, with unresolved D. Here the CDR3 reads CASSLNGVEQYF. As DNA, the CDR3 is TGCGCCAGCAGCCTGAACGGAGTCGAGCAGTACTTC.